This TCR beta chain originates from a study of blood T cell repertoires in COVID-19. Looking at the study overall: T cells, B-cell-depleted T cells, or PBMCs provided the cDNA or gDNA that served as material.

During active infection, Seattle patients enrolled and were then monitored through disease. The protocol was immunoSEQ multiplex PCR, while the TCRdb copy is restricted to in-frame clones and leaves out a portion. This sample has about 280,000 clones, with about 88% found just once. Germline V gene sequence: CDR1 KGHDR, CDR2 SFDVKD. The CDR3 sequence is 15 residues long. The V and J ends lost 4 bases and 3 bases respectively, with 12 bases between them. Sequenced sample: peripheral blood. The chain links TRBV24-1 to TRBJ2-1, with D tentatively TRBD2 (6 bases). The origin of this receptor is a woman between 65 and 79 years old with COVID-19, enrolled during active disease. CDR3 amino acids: CATSDPHGGYNEQFF. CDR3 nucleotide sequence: TGTGCCACCAGTGACCCCCACGGGGGCTACAATGAGCAGTTCTTC.